Detailed here is one T cell receptor beta chain. The junction departs from germline at one end; a sequencing error may be responsible. The sample belongs to a study of tumor and adjacent non-tumor tissue in lung cancer. Study at large: The patients, roughly 9 men and four to six women, were about 30 to 76 with stage I to III disease.

Three rounds of nested PCR, following a modified ARM-PCR protocol, produced the TCRbeta library. A single record per CDR3 protein comes from TCRdb applying MiXCR to the multiplex PCR reads. The sample has about 80,000 distinct CDR3 sequences, approximately 80% seen once. No cell sorting was done before RNA was extracted from the tissue. This non-tumor lung sample came from over 3 cm beyond the tumor edge. This CDR3 has 16 amino acids. The V gene's germline CDR1 is MNHEY and CDR2 SVGAGI. This sequence joins TRBV6-5 and TRBJ2-5, with D possibly matching TRBD1 (6 bases). The sequencing sample was made of distant non-tumor lung tissue. The receptor was derived from a man between 60 and 75 years old with non-small cell lung cancer. CDR3 DNA sequence: TGTGCCAGCATTAACCCCCGACAGGCAGCCCAAGACACCCAGTACTTC. Amino acids: CASINPRQAAQDTQYF.